A single T cell receptor (beta chain) is shown here with its context. These data come from a study of CD8+CD57+ T cells in acquired aplastic anemia. TCR beta VDJ and CDR3 profiling used genomic DNA as template. TCRdb redid the calling of the reads with MiXCR, one entry per CDR3 protein. The data hold 400,000 to 500,000 distinct CDR3 sequences, with approximately 70% observed a single time. V was pared by 5 bases and J by 19 bases, with 19 bases of the junction left unmatched. This CDR3 contains 15 residues. CDR1 is SNHLY, CDR2 FYNNEI, per germline. The clonotype was recovered from a human donor in good health, serving as a control. This sequence joins TRBV2 and TRBJ1-6, with 8 bases lining up with TRBD1. Sequencing was done on a sample of sorted CD4+, CD8+, or CD8+CD57+ T cells (not recorded which) from PBMCs. The CDR3 here is CASSQRTGPQALKHF. The CDR3 region has the DNA TGTGCCAGCAGTCAACGGACAGGGCCCCAGGCACTGAAGCACTTT. Full variable domain (remainder filled in from reference TRBV2 and TRBJ1-6): EPEVTQTPSHQVTQMGQEVILRCVPISNHLYFYWYRQILGQKVEFLVSFYNNEISEKSEIFDDQFSVERPDGSNFTLKIRSTKLEDSAMYFCASSQRTGPQALKHFGNGTRLTVT.